Listed here are 23 T cell receptor beta chains from one sample, sequenced in a study of cytomegalovirus exposure and HLA in healthy donors. Vbeta (60) and Jbeta (13) primers were used in the PCR. Profiling relied on immunoSEQ multiplex PCR, and the TCRdb table lists in-frame clones only, not all of them. This table has around 220,000 clones, over 60% appearing once. Sequenced input: PBMCs. These receptors were taken from a middle-aged man in good health and CMV-seronegative.

This clone was found a few times. The chain couples TRBV4-2 to TRBJ2-1; a weak D match, TRBD2 (6 bases). From germline, CDR1 is LGHNA and CDR2 YNFKEQ. Trimming removed 0 bases from V and 7 bases from J, with 13 bases in between. CDR3 length: 15 amino acids. The CDR3 sequence is CASSQDYRGMNEQFF. The CDR3 bases are TGTGCCAGCAGCCAAGACTATCGGGGGATGAATGAGCAGTTCTTC.

V and J are TRBV4-3 and TRBJ1-3, with a tentative D call TRBD1 (6 bases). The germline V gene encodes CDR1 LGHNA and CDR2 YSLEER. CDR3 length: 17 residues. Trimming removed 3 bases at V and 0 bases at J, with 15 bases between. For the CDR3, the DNA is TGCGCCAGCAGCCAGGATAGCCGGGACAACTCTGGAAACACCATATATTTT. Its translation: CASSQDSRDNSGNTIYF.

The gene calls are TRBV4-2 and TRBJ2-7; no definite D call. Germline CDR1 LGHNA, CDR2 YNFKEQ. The CDR3 has 13 residues. V lost 0 bases and J 2 bases, leaving 5 bases between the germline ends. CDR3 nucleotides: TGTGCCAGCAGCCAAGATCTAACCTACGAGCAGTACTTC. It is translated as CASSQDLTYEQYF.

J is TRBJ1-5 and V is TRBV2; tentatively, D is TRBD1 (6 bases). The germline V gene has CDR1 SNHLY and CDR2 FYNNEI. Trimming took 5 bases from V and 2 from J, leaving 13 bases between them. The CDR3 sequence is 15 residues long. The CDR3 loop reads CASSPPGAGNQPQHF. The CDR3 DNA is TGTGCCAGCAGTCCCCCAGGGGCGGGCAATCAGCCCCAGCATTTT.

The sample holds a few counts of this clone. The V call is TRBV5-1, the J call TRBJ2-7, with D perhaps TRBD2 (6 bases). Looked up from germline, CDR1 is SGHRS and CDR2 is YFSETQ. The CDR3 totals 15 residues. V was cut by 0 bases and J by 4 bases, with 14 bases left in between. CDR3 protein: CASSLGDGSRYEQYF. DNA of the CDR3: TGCGCCAGCAGCTTGGGTGACGGGAGTAGATACGAGCAGTACTTC.

The CDR3 region is CASSLRAGWQETQYF. Written as DNA, the CDR3 is TGTGCCAGCAGTTTACGGGCAGGGTGGCAAGAGACCCAGTACTTC. This chain joins TRBV27 and TRBJ2-5; D possibly corresponds to TRBD1 (5 bases). This CDR3 region has 15 residues. CDR1 is MNHEY and CDR2 is SMNVEV in the germline V gene (reference sequence). V dropped 2 bases and J dropped 2 bases, with 12 bases sitting between them.

The chain uses TRBV4-1 and TRBJ1-5, with 7 bases matching TRBD1. Unmatched junction bases numbered 5, after V lost 2 bases and J lost 4 bases. The length of the CDR3 is 15 residues. The germline gives CDR1 MGHRA, CDR2 YSYEKL. The chain's CDR3 is CASSQYTGDNQPQHF. CDR3 DNA sequence: TGCGCCAGCAGCCAATATACAGGGGATAATCAGCCCCAGCATTTT.

This clone was observed once. The chain employs TRBV11-2 and TRBJ2-3, with 10 bases identical to TRBD2. In germline, CDR1 is SGHAT, CDR2 FQNNGV. Germline trimming cut 5 bases from V and 2 bases from J; bases unmatched to any gene: 4. The CDR3 loop spans 15 amino acids. Here the CDR3 DNA reads TGTGCCAGCAGCGCGGGACTAGCGTCCACAGATACGCAGTATTTT. Its protein is CASSAGLASTDTQYF.

The genes are TRBV28 and TRBJ2-1, with TRBD1 identical over 7 bases. Trimming removed 3 bases from V and 0 bases from J; junction bases left unmatched: 5. Germline V gives CDR1 MDHEN, CDR2 SYDVKM. The length of the CDR3 is 16 residues. The CDR3 spells CASSLGQPISYNEQFF. DNA for the CDR3: TGTGCCAGCAGTTTGGGACAGCCGATCTCCTACAATGAGCAGTTCTTC.

The chain links TRBV6-1 to TRBJ2-1, with no clear D. Germline V lookup: CDR1 MNHNS, CDR2 SASEGT. The CDR3 loop spans 15 amino acids. V gave up 7 bases and J gave up 1 base, with 14 bases separating them. CDR3 amino acids: CASTLRKPSYNEQFF. Written as DNA, the CDR3 is TGTGCCAGCACCCTACGAAAGCCATCCTACAATGAGCAGTTCTTC.

The V and J genes are TRBV19 and TRBJ1-4, with unresolved D. Germline V lookup: CDR1 LNHDA, CDR2 SQIVND (reference sequence). CDR3 length: 13 residues. The V and J ends lost 6 bases and 5 bases respectively, with 10 bases between them. The CDR3 protein is CASRPYENEKLFF. The CDR3 coding sequence is TGTGCCAGTAGACCCTACGAGAATGAAAAACTGTTTTTT.

Only one count was recorded for this clone. The genes are TRBV27 and TRBJ2-1, with 10 bases identical to TRBD2. V lost 4 bases and J lost 6; bases outside the gene matches: 3. The CDR3 extends over 14 amino acids. Germline-derived CDR1 and CDR2 are MNHEY and SMNVEV (reference sequence). The CDR3 sequence is CASSSLAGVNEQFF. In DNA, the CDR3 is TGTGCCAGCAGTTCCCTAGCGGGAGTCAATGAGCAGTTCTTC.

The chain is built from TRBV2 and TRBJ1-2, with 10 bases lining up with TRBD1. This CDR3 has 14 amino acids. V lost 5 bases to trimming and J lost 2 bases; unmatched junction nucleotides: 2. Germline values: CDR1 SNHLY, CDR2 FYNNEI. In DNA, the CDR3 is TGTGCCAGCAGTCCGGGACAGGGGAACTATGGCTACACCTTC. Translating gives CASSPGQGNYGYTF.

V gene TRBV29-1 combines with J gene TRBJ1-1; weak D call: TRBD1 (5 bases). The CDR3 sequence is 13 residues long. CDR1 is SQVTM, CDR2 ANQGSEA, per germline. Trimming removed 5 bases from V and 11 bases from J, with 21 bases in between. This CDR3 reads CSVLQKTQGGAFF. The CDR3 nucleotides read TGCAGCGTTCTCCAGAAAACTCAGGGTGGGGCTTTCTTT.

The CDR3 coding sequence is TGTGCCACCTACAATAGCGGGAGCTCCTACGAGCAGTACTTC. This sequence encodes CATYNSGSSYEQYF. The chain links TRBV6-1 to TRBJ2-7; 9 positions agree with TRBD2. Unmatched junction bases numbered 7, after V lost 10 bases and J lost 0 bases. In germline, CDR1 is MNHNS, CDR2 SASEGT. There are 14 residues in the CDR3.

DNA of the CDR3: TGTGCCAGCTCAGGGACTAGCGGGAGATACGAGCAGTACTTC. Translation gives CASSGTSGRYEQYF. The chain has TRBV18 and TRBJ2-7, with 14 bases matching TRBD2. The CDR3 covers 14 residues. Germline trimming cut 5 bases from V and 4 bases from J; bases unmatched to any gene: 1. Per germline, CDR1 KGHSH and CDR2 LQKENI.

The chain recombines TRBV7-2 with TRBJ2-1; 8 positions agree with TRBD2. Germline CDR1 reads SGHTA; CDR2 reads FQGNSA. The V segment lost 7 bases and the J segment 7 bases; nucleotides outside the gene matches: 9. This CDR3 has 14 amino acids. The CDR3 nucleotides read TGTGCCAGCAACAACCCGGGACTAGTGAATGAGCAGTTCTTC. Translated: CASNNPGLVNEQFF.

J is TRBJ2-7 and V is TRBV28; 7 bases map to TRBD1. The CDR3 loop spans 20 amino acids. V gave up 3 bases and J gave up 2 bases; unmatched junction bases: 22. Per the germline V gene, CDR1 is MDHEN and CDR2 is SYDVKM. CDR3 region: CASSLPPRDSYIMGTYEQYF. In nucleotides, the CDR3 is TGTGCCAGCAGTTTGCCCCCCAGGGACAGCTACATTATGGGTACCTACGAGCAGTACTTC.

The genes are TRBV9 and TRBJ1-2; a possible D gene is TRBD1 (5 bases). The CDR3 has 15 amino acids. V lost 4 bases to trimming and J lost 3 bases, with 16 bases between them. CDR1 SGDLS and CDR2 YYNGEE come from the germline V gene. The CDR3 DNA reads TGTGCCAGCAGCCCCCGACACGGAGGGGACTATGGCTACACCTTC. Translation gives CASSPRHGGDYGYTF.

The rearrangement joins TRBV19 to TRBJ1-2, with TRBD1 matching over 7 bases. There are 15 residues in the CDR3. Losses at the gene ends were 4 bases for V and 2 bases for J; bases not matched to a gene: 7. Germline V CDR1 and CDR2: LNHDA, SQIVND (reference sequence). Written as DNA, the CDR3 is TGTGCCAGTAGTACGCGGGACAGTTCAAACTATGGCTACACCTTC. Residues: CASSTRDSSNYGYTF. The full variable domain, with the rest looked up from reference TRBV19 and TRBJ1-2, is DGGITQSPKYLFRKEGQNVTLSCEQNLNHDAMYWYRQDPGQGLRLIYYSQIVNDFQKGDIAEGYSVSREKKESFPLTVTSAQKNPTAFYLCASSTRDSSNYGYTFGSGTRLTVV.

The chain has TRBV27 and TRBJ2-1, with 8 nucleotides matching TRBD2. This CDR3 spans 14 amino acids. V shed 4 bases, J shed 7 bases, and the junction held 6 bases outside the gene matches. Germline CDR1 reads MNHEY; CDR2 reads SMNVEV (reference sequence). The CDR3 sequence: CASSSSGRGNEQFF. CDR3 in DNA: TGTGCCAGCAGTTCAAGCGGGAGAGGAAATGAGCAGTTCTTC.

V is TRBV9 and J is TRBJ2-1; 8 bases match TRBD2. From germline, CDR1 is SGDLS and CDR2 YYNGEE. The length of the CDR3 is 15 residues. Unmatched junction bases numbered 6, after V lost 0 bases and J lost 7 bases. The CDR3 is CASSVDSGSGNEQFF. The CDR3 DNA is TGTGCCAGCAGCGTAGACAGCGGGAGCGGAAATGAGCAGTTCTTC. Full variable domain (rest looked up from reference TRBV9 and TRBJ2-1): DSGVTQTPKHLITATGQRVTLRCSPRSGDLSVYWYQQSLDQGLQFLIQYYNGEERAKGNILERFSAQQFPDLHSELNLSSLELGDSALYFCASSVDSGSGNEQFFGPGTRLTVL.

This chain joins TRBV15 and TRBJ1-2; no firm D call. Germline V gives CDR1 LNHNV, CDR2 YYDKDF (reference sequence). The CDR3 has 13 amino acids. With 3 bases removed from V and 0 bases from J, the gap between germline ends came to 5 bases. CDR3: CATSSTANYGYTF. In nucleotides, the CDR3 is TGTGCCACCAGCAGCACAGCTAACTATGGCTACACCTTC. The full variable domain, with the rest looked up from reference TRBV15 and TRBJ1-2, is DAMVIQNPRYQVTQFGKPVTLSCSQTLNHNVMYWYQQKSSQAPKLLFHYYDKDFNNEADTPDNFQSRRPNTSFCFLDIRSPGLGDTAMYLCATSSTANYGYTFGSGTRLTVV.